The 21 T cell receptor beta chains below come from one sample, sequenced in a study of siplizumab effects on memory and regulatory T cells. Here immunoSEQ multiplex PCR was the method, and the copy in TCRdb shows in-frame clones only, minus some. This table holds about 100,000 clones, more than 85% found once. The sequenced sample was CD4+ T cells sorted from blood. The receptors originated from a human donor in good health. Some clones in this sample may be carry-over from other donors' samples.

There are a few counts of this clone. This chain uses TRBV10-3 with TRBJ2-3; a possible D gene is TRBD1 (6 bases). The CDR3 is made up of 14 amino acids. V lost 6 bases and J 2 bases, leaving 12 bases between the germline ends. Germline V gene lookup returns CDR1 ENHRY and CDR2 SYGVKD. The CDR3 bases are TGTGCCATCAGGGGACACCCATACACAGATACGCAGTATTTT. Translating gives CAIRGHPYTDTQYF.

The chain joins TRBV7-2 to TRBJ2-7; TRBD2 might be the D (5 bases). V was cut by 5 bases and J by 1 base, with 9 bases left in between. This CDR3 comprises 13 residues. Germline CDR1 reads SGHTA; CDR2 reads FQGNSA. This CDR3 is CASSTTSSYEQYF. CDR3 sequence (DNA): TGTGCCAGCAGCACAACTAGTTCCTACGAGCAGTACTTC.

The chain carries TRBV5-1 and TRBJ2-5, with D unresolved. V was shortened by 3 bases and J by 1 base, with 10 bases between the two germline ends. CDR3 length: 14 residues. Germline V gene lookup returns CDR1 SGHRS and CDR2 YFSETQ. CDR3: CASSSDGLQETQYF. The DNA of the CDR3 is TGCGCCAGCAGCTCTGACGGGCTCCAAGAGACCCAGTACTTC.

This chain connects TRBV6-6 to TRBJ2-7; D unresolved. The CDR3 is 14 amino acids. Germline V CDR1 and CDR2: MNHNY, SVGAGI (reference sequence). V lost 7 bases to trimming and J lost 0 bases, with 13 bases between them. CDR3 coding DNA: TGTGCCAGCATATCAAGTTTAAGCTCCTACGAGCAGTACTTC. Translation: CASISSLSSYEQYF.

This chain joins TRBV19 and TRBJ1-2; D unresolved. Per germline, CDR1 LNHDA and CDR2 SQIVND (reference sequence). Trimming left V 2 bases short and J 6 bases short, with 16 bases between. The CDR3 is 15 amino acids. DNA of the CDR3: TGTGCCAGTAGTATATCGTGGTCAGGATCGAATGGCTACACCTTC. Protein product: CASSISWSGSNGYTF.

The chain links TRBV5-6 to TRBJ2-3; 14 bases line up with TRBD2. The germline V gene has CDR1 SGHDT and CDR2 YYEEEE. V lost 3 bases to trimming and J lost 5 bases; unmatched junction nucleotides: 2. The CDR3 runs to 15 residues. The CDR3 is CASSWGLAGVDTQYF. DNA for the CDR3: TGTGCCAGCAGCTGGGGACTAGCGGGAGTAGATACGCAGTATTTT.

The table lists this clone with a count of one. The rearrangement joins TRBV11-2 to TRBJ2-1, with a tentative D call TRBD2 (5 bases). The V gene lost 2 bases and the J gene lost 7 bases, with 18 bases spanning the gap. The germline gives CDR1 SGHAT, CDR2 FQNNGV. CDR3 length: 16 amino acids. CDR3 protein: CASSLSETIIGNEQFF. For the CDR3, the DNA is TGTGCCAGCAGCTTATCCGAGACTATCATAGGGAATGAGCAGTTCTTC.

The CDR3 reads CSVLGIGQNKITGELFF. CDR3 in DNA: TGCAGCGTTCTGGGAATTGGACAGAACAAAATCACCGGGGAGCTGTTTTTT. The chain is built from TRBV29-1 and TRBJ2-2, with D possibly being TRBD1 (6 bases). The germline V and J ends were trimmed by 5 bases and 4 bases, with 23 bases remaining between them. Looked up from germline, CDR1 is SQVTM and CDR2 is ANQGSEA. The CDR3 is made up of 17 amino acids.

The rearrangement uses TRBV10-3 and TRBJ2-1; 9 nucleotides line up with TRBD2. This CDR3 has 13 residues. The germline V gene encodes CDR1 ENHRY and CDR2 SYGVKD. V lost 10 bases, J lost 7 bases, and 8 bases stayed unmatched. CDR3 sequence: CATISGRGNEQFF. For the CDR3, the DNA is TGTGCCACAATTAGCGGGAGAGGTAATGAGCAGTTCTTC.

The chain has TRBV18 and TRBJ1-2; TRBD1 matches at 10 bases. CDR3 size: 16 residues. The germline V gene has CDR1 KGHSH and CDR2 LQKENI. The trim removed 4 bases at V and 6 bases at J, leaving 11 bases unmatched. Here the CDR3 reads CASSRGQGPNRDGYTF. The CDR3 region has the DNA TGTGCCAGCTCACGGGGACAGGGGCCCAACCGGGATGGCTACACCTTC. Supplemented by reference TRBV18 and TRBJ1-2, the full variable domain reads NAGVMQNPRHLVRRRGQEARLRCSPMKGHSHVYWYRQLPEEGLKFMVYLQKENIIDESGMPKERFSAEFPKEGPSILRIQQVVRGDSAAYFCASSRGQGPNRDGYTFGSGTRLTVV.

The chain joins TRBV5-4 to TRBJ1-1; D gene unclear. V dropped 2 bases and J dropped 1 base, with 6 bases sitting between them. Germline V gene lookup returns CDR1 SGHNT and CDR2 YYREEE (reference sequence). The CDR3 spans 13 residues. The CDR3 DNA sequence: TGTGCCAGCAGCTTTAACGAGAACACTGAAGCTTTCTTT. Amino acid sequence: CASSFNENTEAFF. Together with reference TRBV5-4 and TRBJ1-1, the CDR3 gives the full variable domain: ETGVTQSPTHLIKTRGQQVTLRCSSQSGHNTVSWYQQALGQGPQFIFQYYREEENGRGNFPPRFSGLQFPNYSSELNVNALELDDSALYLCASSFNENTEAFFGQGTRLTVV.

The chain couples TRBV11-2 to TRBJ2-2; the D call may be TRBD1 or TRBD2 (5 bases each). V lost 5 bases and J 6 bases, leaving 13 bases between the germline ends. CDR3 length: 14 amino acids. Germline lookup yields CDR1 SGHAT and CDR2 FQNNGV. CDR3 sequence (DNA): TGTGCCAGCAGCCCCGGGACGCCTTCCGGGGAGCTGTTTTTT. It is translated as CASSPGTPSGELFF.

The V and J genes are TRBV10-3 and TRBJ2-3, with TRBD2 matching over 9 bases. Germline CDR1 and CDR2: ENHRY and SYGVKD. The CDR3 runs to 15 residues. V shed 7 bases and J 3 bases; nucleotides not matched to a gene: 8. CDR3 region: CAIKDTSGRTDTQYF. The CDR3 DNA is TGTGCCATCAAGGATACTAGCGGGCGAACAGATACGCAGTATTTT.

The chain employs TRBV27 and TRBJ2-5, with D uncertain. The CDR3 contains 14 residues. Germline V gene sequence: CDR1 MNHEY, CDR2 SMNVEV (reference sequence). The V end lost 5 bases, the J end lost 2 bases, and 12 bases lay between the germline ends. In DNA, the CDR3 is TGTGCCAGCAGTCCCTCCGTGTGGCAAGAGACCCAGTACTTC. Its protein is CASSPSVWQETQYF.

This clone was recorded a few times. V and J are TRBV4-1 and TRBJ2-7; 11 nucleotides match TRBD2. The CDR3 sequence is 18 residues long. Trimming removed 4 bases from V and 0 bases from J; junction bases left unmatched: 11. From germline, CDR1 is MGHRA and CDR2 YSYEKL. In nucleotides, the CDR3 is TGCGCCAGCAGCCCTCAGAGCGGACTAGCGGGTAGCTCCTACGAGCAGTACTTC. Its protein product is CASSPQSGLAGSSYEQYF.

The gene calls are TRBV2 and TRBJ2-4, with D possibly matching TRBD1 (5 bases). V lost 3 bases, J lost 1 base, and 10 bases lay in between. Germline CDR1 is SNHLY and CDR2 is FYNNEI. The CDR3 totals 15 residues. This chain's CDR3 is CASSDRQKAKNIQYF. The CDR3 DNA sequence: TGTGCCAGCAGTGATCGACAGAAGGCCAAAAACATTCAGTACTTC.

The chain links TRBV7-3 to TRBJ2-1; maybe TRBD2 (6 bases). There are 13 residues in the CDR3. V was clipped by 6 bases and J by 9 bases, with 15 bases between them. Germline CDR1 SGHTA, CDR2 FQGTGA. The CDR3 bases are TGTGCCAGCAGTGGTAAGGGCGGGGTTGAGCAGTTCTTC. This translates into CASSGKGGVEQFF.

The rearrangement links TRBV27 to TRBJ2-3, with 12 positions matching TRBD1. CDR3 length: 16 residues. The junction had 2 bases not matched to a gene; V was cut back by 2 bases and J by 2 bases. CDR1 and CDR2 (germline): MNHEY, SMNVEV (reference sequence). The CDR3, as DNA: TGTGCCAGCAGTTTAGGGGGACAGGGGGCCACAGATACGCAGTATTTT. Translating it yields CASSLGGQGATDTQYF.

The gene calls are TRBV13 and TRBJ1-2; D is unresolved. Trimming stripped 5 bases from V and 5 bases from J, with 15 bases between. The germline V gene has CDR1 PRHDT and CDR2 FYEKMQ (reference sequence). This CDR3 region has 14 residues. The CDR3 region is CASSVFGKKYGYTF. DNA of the CDR3: TGTGCCAGCAGCGTCTTTGGGAAAAAGTATGGCTACACCTTC. The full variable domain, with the rest looked up from reference TRBV13 and TRBJ1-2, is AAGVIQSPRHLIKEKRETATLKCYPIPRHDTVYWYQQGPGQDPQFLISFYEKMQSDKGSIPDRFSAQQFSDYHSELNMSSLELGDSALYFCASSVFGKKYGYTFGSGTRLTVV.

This chain uses TRBV19 with TRBJ2-1, with D tentatively TRBD2 (6 bases). This CDR3 comprises 13 residues. Germline lookup yields CDR1 LNHDA and CDR2 SQIVND (reference sequence). The V gene lost 6 bases and the J gene lost 8 bases, with 14 bases spanning the gap. The CDR3 DNA reads TGTGCCAGTAGCGAGACTAGAACAGATGAGCAGTTCTTC. It is translated as CASSETRTDEQFF.

The chain couples TRBV19 to TRBJ2-3; D might be TRBD1 (6 bases). With 4 bases removed from V and 3 bases from J, the gap between germline ends came to 8 bases. The CDR3 runs 13 residues. The germline CDR1 and CDR2 sequences are LNHDA and SQIVND (reference sequence). The CDR3 DNA reads TGTGCCAGTAGTAGCGGACAGACAGATACGCAGTATTTT. Translated, it gives CASSSGQTDTQYF. Full variable domain (missing parts from reference TRBV19 and TRBJ2-3): DGGITQSPKYLFRKEGQNVTLSCEQNLNHDAMYWYRQDPGQGLRLIYYSQIVNDFQKGDIAEGYSVSREKKESFPLTVTSAQKNPTAFYLCASSSGQTDTQYFGPGTRLTVL.